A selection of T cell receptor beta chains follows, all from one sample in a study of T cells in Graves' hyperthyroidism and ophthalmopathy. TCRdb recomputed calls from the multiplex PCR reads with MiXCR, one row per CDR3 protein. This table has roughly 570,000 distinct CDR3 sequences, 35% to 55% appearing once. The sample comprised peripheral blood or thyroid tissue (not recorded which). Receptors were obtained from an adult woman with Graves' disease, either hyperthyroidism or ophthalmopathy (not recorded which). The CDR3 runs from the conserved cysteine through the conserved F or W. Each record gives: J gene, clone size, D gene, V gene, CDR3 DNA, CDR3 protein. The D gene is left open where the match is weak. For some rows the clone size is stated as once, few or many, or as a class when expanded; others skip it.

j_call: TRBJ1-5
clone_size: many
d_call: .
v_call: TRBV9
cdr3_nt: TGTGCCAGCAGCGTAGTGGGGATTCAGCCCCAGCATTTT
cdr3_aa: CASSVVGIQPQHF

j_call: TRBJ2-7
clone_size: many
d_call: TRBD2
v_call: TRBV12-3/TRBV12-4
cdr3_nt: TGTGCCACTACCGAAAGGGCGGGAGTAGGGCTGGAGCAGTACTTC
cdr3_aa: CATTERAGVGLEQYF

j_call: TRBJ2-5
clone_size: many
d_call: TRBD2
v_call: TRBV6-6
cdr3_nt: TGTGCCAGCAGTCGCGGACTAGCGGGAGGGGGAGAGACCCAGTACTTC
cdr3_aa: CASSRGLAGGGETQYF

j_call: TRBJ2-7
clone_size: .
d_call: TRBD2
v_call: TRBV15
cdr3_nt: TGTGCCACCAGCAGCCAAGGGGACTCGGGACTAGCGGGAGAAGGGTACTTC
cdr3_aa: CATSSQGDSGLAGEGYF

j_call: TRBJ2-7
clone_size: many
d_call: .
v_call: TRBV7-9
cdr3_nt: TGTGCCAGCAGCCCACCGTCGGACAAAGCCTACGAGCAGTACTTC
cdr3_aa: CASSPPSDKAYEQYF

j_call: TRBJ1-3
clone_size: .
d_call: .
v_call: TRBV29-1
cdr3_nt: TGCAGCGTTGCAAGGGACGCTGGAAACACCATATATTTT
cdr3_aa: CSVARDAGNTIYF

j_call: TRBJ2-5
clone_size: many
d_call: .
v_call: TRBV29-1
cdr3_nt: TGCAGCGTTGATAATGGTGGGGAGACCCAGTACTTC
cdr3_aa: CSVDNGGETQYF

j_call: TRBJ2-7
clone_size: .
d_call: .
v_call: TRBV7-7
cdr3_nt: TGTGCTAGCAGTCGAGCCCTCGGGGAGTACGAGCAGTACTTC
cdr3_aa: CASSRALGEYEQYF

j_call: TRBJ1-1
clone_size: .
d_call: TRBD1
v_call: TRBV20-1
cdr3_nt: TGCAGTGCTAGAGGCCCTACAGGGGGGGAAGCTTTCTTT
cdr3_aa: CSARGPTGGEAFF

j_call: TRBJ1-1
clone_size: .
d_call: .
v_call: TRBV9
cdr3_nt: TGTGCCTTTCCCGGACTGAACACTGAAGCTTTCTTT
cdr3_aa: CAFPGLNTEAFF

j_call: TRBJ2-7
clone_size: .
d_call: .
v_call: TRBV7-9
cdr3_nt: TGTGCCAGCAGCCTCGGGAGTCCGTACTTC
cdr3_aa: CASSLGSPYF

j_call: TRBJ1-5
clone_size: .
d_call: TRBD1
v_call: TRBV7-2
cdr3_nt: TGTGCCAGCAGCCTTCGAGGGGGCGGAGAGAATCAGCCCCAGCATTTT
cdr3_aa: CASSLRGGGENQPQHF

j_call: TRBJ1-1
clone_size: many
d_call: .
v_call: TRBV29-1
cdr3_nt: TGCAGCGTTGTTCCTGTGTACAGCATGAACACTGAAGTTTTCTTT
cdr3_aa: CSVVPVYSMNTEVFF

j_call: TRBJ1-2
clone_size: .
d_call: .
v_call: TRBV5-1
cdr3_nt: TGCGCCAGCAGCTTGGCTCAGGGGAGGAGCTATGGCTACACCTTC
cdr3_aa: CASSLAQGRSYGYTF

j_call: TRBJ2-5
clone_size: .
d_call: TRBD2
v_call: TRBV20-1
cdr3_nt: TGCAGTGCAGGGGCTAGCGGGAGTGGCGGGGAGACCCAGTACTTC
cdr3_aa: CSAGASGSGGETQYF